This T cell receptor beta chain originates from a study of blood T cells in healthy people across ages (dated by TCRdb to between 2014 and 2016). For the study in its entirety: Template switching captured roughly one uniquely barcoded TCR beta cDNA molecule per two T cells in model experiments. To track age-related changes in TCR beta repertoire diversity, the study relied on deep sequencing normalized with unique cDNA molecular identifiers. Donors of different ages were randomly distributed across sequencing lanes to avoid experimental bias. The donors were split into four age groups: young (average around 15 years), middle-aged (about 40), aged (more than 60) and long-lived (roughly 80). The study analyzed two additional independent replicas of 1 million unique cDNA reads from the same blood draw for two donors, one aged 18 to 30 and one aged 80 or older. Broad study findings and their caveats: The CMV infection status of donors was not known, potentially confounding age-related changes in expanded clonotypes. As age increased, observed TCR beta diversity per million T cells dropped in a roughly linear way, and a significant reduction was already evident by age 40. A strong correlation was found between observed TCR beta diversity and the percentage of naive T cells measured by flow cytometry. Compared with the aged group, the long-lived group had more naive CD4+ T cells, fewer expanded clones and increased TCR diversity, a pattern suggesting age selection. Conclusive comparison of naive and antigen-experienced compartments was prevented by the profiling of bulk unsorted PBMCs. Estimates of total diversity based on one million sequenced T cells were considered lower bounds and underestimates.

V lost 1 base and J lost 0 bases, and the count of bases not matched to a germline gene is 1. Based on the germline V gene, the CDR1 and CDR2 sequences are SGHTA and FQGNSA. Inclusive of the bounding cysteine and phenylalanine, the CDR3 is 17 residues long. CDR3 DNA only is kept here, 51 bases in frame from base 1. Remarks on this clonotype: Its antigen target is currently unknown. Base qualities are missing; no much larger clone stands one base away.

The library was produced with 5' RACE. Data came from an Illumina HiSeq 2500. A second PCR of 7 to 11 cycles was performed with a sample-barcoded 5' primer and a J-beta primer mix. Each TCR beta cDNA molecule received a unique molecular identifier from a template-switch 5' adaptor carrying 12 random nucleotides. At least 3 million CDR3-containing paired-end reads were obtained from each sample. First-strand cDNA was synthesized from all RNA with the Mint cDNA synthesis kit, primed by a TRBC-specific oligonucleotide. After uracil-DNA glycosylase treatment, a first 18-cycle PCR used universal primers M1SS and BC2_uni_R on all cDNA. The study's own analysis went as follows. For normalization, 1 million high-quality reads, each with a distinct molecular identifier, were randomly selected from each sample. Instead of being binned into consensus sequences, reads that shared molecular identifiers were thrown out. CDR3 identification, clonotype clustering and error correction used MiTCR with a Q25 quality threshold and the strictest error-elimination algorithm. Lower-bound total TCR beta diversity was estimated with a nonparametric unseen species model using Euler transformation. TCRdb took the public reads, trimmed them with fastp at Q25, ran MiXCR for clone calling and kept in-frame beta chains. Every distinct CDR3 protein forms one entry, paired with its most common genes and DNA. The V and J calls, along with clone size, are taken from TCRdb and not from the paper's own processing. Within this sample are about 1.4 million distinct CDR3 sequences, with almost 60% of them counted one time only. The top ten constitute roughly 7% of the sample.

Donors were under 40 systemically healthy Caucasian individuals from Russia aged roughly 6 to 95 years. Each donor gave about 9.7 milliliters of peripheral blood, drawn into EDTA-treated Vacutainer tubes. PBMCs were isolated by Ficoll-Paque density-gradient centrifugation, with at least 6 million obtained per sample. Total RNA, at least 5 micrograms per sample, was extracted from PBMCs with Trizol reagent. The percentages of naive CD45RAhigh/CD27high T cells were determined by flow cytometry on a PBMC aliquot from every donor. This clonotype was sampled from a man aged 18 to 29 in good health. The sequencing sample was made of blood. The receptor chain draws on TRBV7-2 and TRBJ2-3; 13 of the junction bases match TRBD2. The sequenced DNA is TGTGCCAGCAGCTTAGTACTAGCGGGGGGGAGCACAGATACGCAGTATTTT. Its protein reads: CASSLVLAGGSTDTQYF.